The entry below gives a single T cell receptor (beta chain) sequence along with its context. The data belong to a study of blood T cell repertoires in COVID-19. Across the study: Sites across the United States, Italy and Spain contributed samples from acute and convalescent COVID-19. In each case, the material was cDNA or gDNA derived from T cells, B-cell-depleted T cells, or PBMCs.

Method: immunoSEQ multiplex PCR; TCRdb's copy keeps in-frame clones and lacks some. There are roughly 40,000 clones in the sample; roughly 80% occur only once, and approximately 30% lies in the top ten. Germline lookup yields CDR1 SQVTM and CDR2 ANQGSEA. The CDR3 totals 15 residues. Unmatched junction bases numbered 9, after V lost 2 bases and J lost 3 bases. The receptor comes from a woman older than 75 with acute or convalescent COVID-19. The sequenced sample was peripheral blood. The V call is TRBV29-1, the J call TRBJ2-7; 8 bases line up with TRBD1. The CDR3 spells CSVESGGGNFYEQYF. CDR3 coding DNA: TGCAGCGTTGAATCAGGGGGCGGAAACTTCTACGAGCAGTACTTC.